This T cell receptor beta chain originates from a study of T cell responses to AZD1222 COVID-19 vaccine. V lost 1 base to trimming and J lost 8 bases, with 14 bases between them. CDR1 and CDR2 (germline): SGHAT, FQNNGV. This CDR3 comprises 15 residues. TCRdb keeps only in-frame clones here, not all; method: immunoSEQ multiplex PCR. The sample consists of 99,000 or so clones, approximately 92% of them appearing once. Analysis merged second doses at about 4 or about 12 weeks. Specimen: peripheral blood, collected 28 days after the second AZD1222 dose. The V call is TRBV11-2, the J call TRBJ1-4; possibly TRBD1 for D (5 bases). The TCR sequence derives from an adult who received the AZD1222 COVID-19 vaccine. The CDR3 protein is CASSLVGGVTEKLFF. CDR3 nucleotide sequence: TGTGCCAGCAGCTTAGTCGGGGGGGTTACGGAAAAACTGTTTTTT.